These T cell receptor beta chains were read from a single sample in a study of identical twins. From the 5' RACE reads, TCRdb called clonotypes with MiXCR, one entry per CDR3 protein. The data contain 310,000 or so distinct CDR3 sequences, roughly 10% of them singletons. This sample was shared with a second study, whose subject was yellow fever vaccine responses in identical twins.

The sample comprised CD8+ T cells sorted from blood. Receptor source: a young woman in good health. Each CDR3 is given without its conserved first and last residue. Each record gives: V gene, J gene, clone size, CDR3 protein. Not all rows give a size; the values are once, few, many and, for expanded clones, a class.

TRBV27	TRBJ1-5	few	ASSLHSNQPQH
TRBV5-5	TRBJ2-7	few	ASSFQTGNDEQY
TRBV25-1	TRBJ2-5	-	ASSEKSGTSGSYQETQY
TRBV28	TRBJ2-1	-	ASRGGMAPYNEQF
TRBV6-2/TRBV6-3	TRBJ2-7	many	ASNPDRDYEQY
TRBV30	TRBJ2-7	-	AWRDRVHEQY
TRBV6-5	TRBJ2-1	many	ASSYFLAGEPF
TRBV29-1	TRBJ1-1	-	SSGQEGSMNTEAF
TRBV4-3	TRBJ2-5	-	ASSQDRTSGVGTQY
TRBV20-1	TRBJ2-1	-	SARDGAGVNNEQF